This entry lists 12 T cell receptor beta chains sequenced from one sample in a study of Ad26.COV2.S vaccination and SARS-CoV-2 variants. Treatment in this sample: 15 to 20 received Ad26.COV2.S at low or high dose, single or two shots; about 5 received placebo; per-sample allocation not given. Sampling took place 63 days after the first vaccine or placebo injection. Measured with immunoSEQ multiplex PCR; TCRdb has only the in-frame clones, and not every one. The data hold approximately 450,000 clones, with around 90% observed a single time. The sequenced sample was peripheral blood, obtained in a trial of Ad26.COV2.S vaccine versus placebo. The receptor source for this set is a person aged 18-60 years who received the Ad26.COV2.S COVID-19 vaccine or a placebo.

This rearrangement joins TRBV7-9 to TRBJ2-5, with D possibly TRBD1 on 6 matching bases. Deletions cut 4 bases from V and 2 bases from J, with 17 bases between. Germline CDR1 is SEHNR and CDR2 is FQNEAQ (reference sequence). The CDR3 has 16 amino acids. The CDR3 region is CASSYGMTGSQETQYF. CDR3 in DNA: TGTGCCAGCAGCTATGGGATGACAGGCTCACAAGAGACCCAGTACTTC. Supplemented by reference TRBV7-9 and TRBJ2-5, the full variable domain reads DTGVSQNPRHKITKRGQNVTFRCDPISEHNRLYWYRQTLGQGPEFLTYFQNEAQLEKSRLLSDRFSAERPKGSFSTLEIQRTEQGDSAMYLCASSYGMTGSQETQYFGPGTRLLVL.

This chain uses TRBV30 with TRBJ1-2; D unclear. CDR1 is GTSNPN and CDR2 is SVGIG in the germline V gene (reference sequence). The CDR3 consists of 14 residues. Between the trimmed V and J ends, which lost 0 bases and 8 bases, there was a span of 16 bases. The DNA for the CDR3 is TGTGCCTGGAGTGTAGCACCCCTCCCCAACGGCTACACCTTC. Translation gives CAWSVAPLPNGYTF. Using reference TRBV30 and TRBJ1-2 for the parts outside the CDR3, the full variable domain is SQTIHQWPATLVQPVGSPLSLECTVEGTSNPNLYWYRQAAGRGLQLLFYSVGIGQISSEVPQNLSASRPQDRQFILSSKKLLLSDSGFYLCAWSVAPLPNGYTFGSGTRLTVV.

The chain recombines TRBV21-1 with TRBJ1-2; the table's D call of TRBD1 was not tested on the DNA. TRBV21-1 is annotated as a pseudogene. The CDR3 is 14 amino acids. The CDR3 reads CASSKSGRGYGYTF. The CDR3 DNA follows: TGTGCCAGCAGCAAATCAGGCAGGGGCTATGGCTACACCTTC.

This chain connects TRBV5-1 to TRBJ2-1; 9 positions match TRBD2. V lost 2 bases to trimming and J lost 8 bases; unmatched junction nucleotides: 5. CDR1 and CDR2 from the germline V gene are SGHRS and YFSETQ. There are 14 residues in the CDR3. The DNA for the CDR3 is TGCGCCAGCAGCTTAATAGCGGGAGCGGATGAGCAGTTCTTC. Protein product: CASSLIAGADEQFF.

This clone has just one count. V and J are TRBV4-3 and TRBJ1-2; 7 bases fit TRBD1. With 9 bases clipped from V and 4 bases from J, the junction kept 14 bases outside the gene matches. This CDR3 is built from 15 residues. Germline V gene sequence: CDR1 LGHNA, CDR2 YSLEER. The DNA of the CDR3 is TGCGCCAGTGCGACAGGGCGGGGCAGCGGCTATGGCTACACCTTC. It is translated as CASATGRGSGYGYTF.

This clone was seen a handful of times. The chain couples TRBV9 to TRBJ1-3; D unresolved. CDR3 length equals 15 residues. The V end lost 5 bases, the J end lost 0 bases, and 12 bases lay between the germline ends. CDR1 SGDLS and CDR2 YYNGEE come from the germline V gene. The CDR3 loop is CASSHGRSSGNTIYF. The CDR3, as DNA: TGTGCCAGCAGTCATGGACGGTCCTCTGGAAACACCATATATTTT.

The chain carries TRBV5-1 and TRBJ2-7, with D perhaps matching TRBD1 (6 bases). Germline lookup yields CDR1 SGHRS and CDR2 YFSETQ. V gave up 0 bases and J gave up 4 bases, with 11 bases separating them. The CDR3 runs 14 residues. The CDR3 DNA reads as TGCGCCAGCAGCTTGGGGACAGCAGCATACGAGCAGTACTTC. It specifies CASSLGTAAYEQYF. Looking up the rest from reference TRBV5-1 and TRBJ2-7 gives the full variable domain: KAGVTQTPRYLIKTRGQQVTLSCSPISGHRSVSWYQQTPGQGLQFLFEYFSETQRNKGNFPGRFSGRQFSNSRSEMNVSTLELGDSALYLCASSLGTAAYEQYFGPGTRLTVT.

The V call is TRBV7-8, the J call TRBJ2-7; D is unresolved. Trimming pared 5 bases from V and 2 bases from J, leaving 13 bases between. Looked up from germline, CDR1 is SGHVS and CDR2 is FQNEAQ. The CDR3 length is 14 residues. The CDR3 nucleotides are TGTGCCAGCAGCCCCCGGTGGAGAACCTACGAGCAGTACTTC. Translation gives CASSPRWRTYEQYF. The full variable domain, with the rest looked up from reference TRBV7-8 and TRBJ2-7, is GAGVSQSPRYKVAKRGQDVALRCDPISGHVSLFWYQQALGQGPEFLTYFQNEAQLDKSGLPSDRFFAERPEGSVSTLKIQRTQQEDSAVYLCASSPRWRTYEQYFGPGTRLTVT.

A single count supports this clone. The rearrangement joins TRBV24-1 to TRBJ1-1; D possibly corresponds to TRBD1 (5 bases). The V gene's germline CDR1 is KGHDR and CDR2 SFDVKD. The CDR3 totals 14 residues. Trimming removed 4 bases at V and 4 bases at J, with 12 bases between. Here the CDR3 reads CATSESATVTEAFF. In DNA form, the CDR3 reads TGTGCCACCAGTGAGTCTGCGACAGTCACTGAAGCTTTCTTT.

V usage is TRBV6-5 and J usage is TRBJ1-3, with 8 bases fitting TRBD1. The CDR3 sequence is 12 residues long. Germline assignment: CDR1 MNHEY and CDR2 SVGAGI. Trimming cost V 5 bases and J 9 bases; bases outside gene matches: 3. CDR3 loop: CASSPQGATIYF. CDR3 sequence (DNA): TGTGCCAGCAGTCCCCAGGGGGCCACCATATATTTT.

The V and J genes are TRBV19 and TRBJ2-2; the D is unclear. Germline lookup yields CDR1 LNHDA and CDR2 SQIVND (reference sequence). Between the trimmed V and J ends, which lost 5 bases and 1 base, there was a span of 5 bases. The CDR3 consists of 13 residues. CDR3 loop: CASSQQNTGELFF. The CDR3 DNA sequence: TGTGCCAGTAGTCAACAGAACACCGGGGAGCTGTTTTTT. Looking up the rest from reference TRBV19 and TRBJ2-2 gives the full variable domain: DGGITQSPKYLFRKEGQNVTLSCEQNLNHDAMYWYRQDPGQGLRLIYYSQIVNDFQKGDIAEGYSVSREKKESFPLTVTSAQKNPTAFYLCASSQQNTGELFFGEGSRLTVL.

The chain links TRBV4-1 to TRBJ2-3; 7 nucleotides match TRBD2. Germline-derived CDR1 and CDR2 are MGHRA and YSYEKL. V lost 5 bases and J lost 3; bases outside the gene matches: 5. This CDR3 is 14 amino acids long. The CDR3 is CASSYERDTDTQYF. The CDR3 DNA follows: TGCGCCAGCAGCTACGAGCGGGATACAGATACGCAGTATTTT.